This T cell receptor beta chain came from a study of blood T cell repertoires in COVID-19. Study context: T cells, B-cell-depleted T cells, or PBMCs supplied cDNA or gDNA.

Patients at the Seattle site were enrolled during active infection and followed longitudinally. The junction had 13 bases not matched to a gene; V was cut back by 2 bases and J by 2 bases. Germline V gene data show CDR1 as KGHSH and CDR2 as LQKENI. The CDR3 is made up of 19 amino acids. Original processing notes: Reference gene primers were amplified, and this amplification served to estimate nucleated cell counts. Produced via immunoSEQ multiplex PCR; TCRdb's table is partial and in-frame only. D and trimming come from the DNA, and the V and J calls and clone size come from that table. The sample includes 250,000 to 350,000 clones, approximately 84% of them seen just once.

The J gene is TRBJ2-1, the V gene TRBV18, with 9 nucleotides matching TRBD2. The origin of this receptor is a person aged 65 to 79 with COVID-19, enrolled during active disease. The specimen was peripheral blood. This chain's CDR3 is CASSPVLAGLTSAYNEQFF. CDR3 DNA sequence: TGTGCCAGCTCACCAGTGCTAGCGGGGTTAACGTCAGCCTACAATGAGCAGTTCTTC.